This TCR beta chain was sequenced during a study of control samples from healthy donors and cancer patients. Produced via immunoSEQ multiplex PCR; TCRdb's table is partial and in-frame only. Among about 130,000 clones listed, about 92% were seen once. Germline CDR1 and CDR2: KGHSH and LQKENI. The CDR3 contains 13 residues. The V segment lost 3 bases and the J segment 8 bases; nucleotides outside the gene matches: 3. The sequenced sample was PBMCs. The sequence derives from an elderly man with head and neck cancer. This chain links TRBV18 with TRBJ1-2, with TRBD1 matching 10 bases. CDR3 nucleotide sequence: TGTGCCAGCTCACCGGGACAGGGGAAGGGCTACACCTTC. Translated: CASSPGQGKGYTF. The whole variable domain, filled in from reference TRBV18 and TRBJ1-2, reads NAGVMQNPRHLVRRRGQEARLRCSPMKGHSHVYWYRQLPEEGLKFMVYLQKENIIDESGMPKERFSAEFPKEGPSILRIQQVVRGDSAAYFCASSPGQGKGYTFGSGTRLTVV.